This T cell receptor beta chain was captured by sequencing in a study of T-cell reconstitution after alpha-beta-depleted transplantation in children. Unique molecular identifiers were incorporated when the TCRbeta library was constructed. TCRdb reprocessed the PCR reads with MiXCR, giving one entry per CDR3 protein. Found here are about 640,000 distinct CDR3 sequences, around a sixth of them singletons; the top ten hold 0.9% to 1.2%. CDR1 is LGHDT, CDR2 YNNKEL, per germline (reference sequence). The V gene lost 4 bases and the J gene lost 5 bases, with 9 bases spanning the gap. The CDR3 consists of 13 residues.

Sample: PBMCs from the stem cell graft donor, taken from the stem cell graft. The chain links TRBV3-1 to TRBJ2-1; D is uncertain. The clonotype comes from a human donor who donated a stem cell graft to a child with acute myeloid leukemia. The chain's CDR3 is CASSPRADNEQFF. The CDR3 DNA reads TGTGCCAGCAGCCCGAGAGCTGACAATGAGCAGTTCTTC.